A selection of T cell receptor beta chains follows, all from one sample in a study of T cells after yellow fever vaccination. TCRdb re-analysed the 5' RACE reads in MiXCR, keeping a single row per CDR3 protein. The sample lists 200,000 to 300,000 distinct CDR3 sequences, over 10% seen once, with around 0.49% in the top ten. The source was CD4+ T cells sorted from PBMCs, collected 45 days after the yellow fever booster vaccination. The receptors here all came from a young man who received the YFV17D yellow fever vaccine. The conserved cysteine and the conserved F or W are not part of the CDR3 here. Fields, in order: CDR3 protein, J gene, V gene, clone size. Clone size is not always given. Where it is, it says once, few, many or a class for expanded clones.

SARSGGGAETQY	TRBJ2-5	TRBV20-1	few
ASSSEYEQY	TRBJ2-7	TRBV7-9	few
ASRGVGPDGYT	TRBJ1-2	TRBV3-1	-
ASSLGDGSDTQY	TRBJ2-3	TRBV5-1	-
ASSPPEGAGETQY	TRBJ2-5	TRBV18	few
ASSAGLDEQF	TRBJ2-1	TRBV5-1	-
ATSNGTEQF	TRBJ2-1	TRBV15	-
ASSSVAGGYNEQF	TRBJ2-1	TRBV7-2	-
ASSYGRSSYEQY	TRBJ2-7	TRBV6-5	-
ASSSLRDRENTGELF	TRBJ2-2	TRBV7-7	-
ASSLPSGRAGNEQF	TRBJ2-1	TRBV28	-
ASSLTSPLAGGGNEQF	TRBJ2-1	TRBV7-8	-
ASSAPGGQY	TRBJ2-7	TRBV6-5	-
SVDTSRARNEQF	TRBJ2-1	TRBV29-1	-
ASSNRARDTQY	TRBJ2-5	TRBV6-5	few
ASSLRGSGTNEKLF	TRBJ1-4	TRBV6-1	-